The entry that follows covers one TCR beta chain sequence. Method: immunoSEQ multiplex PCR; TCRdb's copy keeps in-frame clones and lacks some. The sample consists of about 160,000 clones, 80% to 90% of them appearing once. The sample is drawn from a study of blood T cell repertoires in COVID-19. Study overall: Italy, Spain and the United States were the sources of the convalescent and acute COVID-19 samples. Nucleic acid was either cDNA or gDNA, and it came from T cells, B-cell-depleted T cells, or PBMCs.

The length of the CDR3 is 14 residues. The germline V gene encodes CDR1 WSHSY and CDR2 SAAADI. After removal of 7 bases from V and 4 bases from J, the junction contained 7 bases not matched to a gene. Sample: peripheral blood. The rearrangement links TRBV10-2 to TRBJ1-2, with 9 bases aligning to TRBD1. This clonotype originated in an elderly man with acute or convalescent COVID-19. CDR3 DNA sequence: TGCGCCAGCAAATCCGGGACAGGGCTCTATGGCTACACCTTC. Its translation is CASKSGTGLYGYTF.